In this sample, the clone carrying this T cell receptor (beta chain) turned up many times. What it binds is not known. Deep level was the assay's run setting. Measured with immunoSEQ multiplex PCR; TCRdb has only the in-frame clones, and not every one. The table includes about 960,000 clones, 70% to 85% detected once. The sample comes from a study of shared clonotypes between healthy human individuals. Study results and caveats: The sampled material consisted only of blood, and tissue repertoires are likely to differ.

It was into CD45RA+ naive and CD45RA-negative memory subsets that the CD4+ cells were split. V was clipped by 6 bases and J by 2 bases, with 16 bases between them. This CDR3 contains 15 residues. Per germline, CDR1 MDHEN and CDR2 SYDVKM. The sequence was collected from a man between 18 and 29 years old in good health. The sequencing sample was made of memory CD4+ T cells sorted from blood. Subset: CD45RA-negative fraction. This chain joins TRBV28 and TRBJ1-2; no clear D. The CDR3 DNA reads TGTGCCAGCAGCTCCGTCGGGGTAGGGAACTATGGCTACACCTTC. Amino acid sequence: CASSSVGVGNYGYTF.